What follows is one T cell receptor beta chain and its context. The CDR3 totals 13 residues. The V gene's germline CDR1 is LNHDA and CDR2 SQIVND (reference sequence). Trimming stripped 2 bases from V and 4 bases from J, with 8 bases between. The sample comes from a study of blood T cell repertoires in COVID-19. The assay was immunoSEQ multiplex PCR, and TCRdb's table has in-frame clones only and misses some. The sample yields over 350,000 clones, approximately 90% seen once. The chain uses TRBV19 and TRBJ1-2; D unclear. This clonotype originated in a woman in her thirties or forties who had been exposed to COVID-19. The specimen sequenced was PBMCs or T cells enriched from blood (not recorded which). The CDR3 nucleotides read TGTGCCAGTAGTATAATGTCATCCTATGGCTACACCTTC. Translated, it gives CASSIMSSYGYTF.